This passage covers 20 T cell receptor beta chains from one sample sequenced in a study of blood T cell repertoires in COVID-19. TCRdb keeps only in-frame clones here, not all; method: immunoSEQ multiplex PCR. The sample contains about 160,000 clones, more than 80% of which appear only once. Sequenced: peripheral blood. These receptor sequences come from a young man with COVID-19, enrolled during active disease.

V usage is TRBV28 and J usage is TRBJ1-2; 8 bases are a match to TRBD1. Trimming cost V 6 bases and J 3 bases; bases outside gene matches: 12. The CDR3 extends over 16 amino acids. Germline values: CDR1 MDHEN, CDR2 SYDVKM. The DNA for the CDR3 is TGTGCCAGCAGACCCCTAGGCAGGGGGCGCGACTATGGCTACACCTTC. Its protein is CASRPLGRGRDYGYTF.

The chain has TRBV15 and TRBJ1-1; maybe TRBD1 (5 bases). CDR3 length: 13 residues. Trimming pared 0 bases from V and 11 bases from J, leaving 13 bases between. Germline V gene lookup returns CDR1 LNHNV and CDR2 YYDKDF (reference sequence). DNA of the CDR3: TGTGCCACCAGCAGAGATCCCTCCCGGGGGGCTTTCTTT. Translating it yields CATSRDPSRGAFF.

The chain is built from TRBV29-1 and TRBJ2-3, with 11 bases identical to TRBD2. There are 14 residues in the CDR3. The germline V gene has CDR1 SQVTM and CDR2 ANQGSEA. V was pared by 2 bases and J by 6 bases, with 4 bases of the junction left unmatched. The CDR3 protein is CSVEMASGGDTQYF. For the CDR3, the DNA is TGCAGCGTTGAAATGGCTAGCGGGGGGGATACGCAGTATTTT.

This sequence joins TRBV9 and TRBJ2-1; the match to TRBD2 covers 7 bases. V was pared by 1 base and J by 8 bases, with 9 bases of the junction left unmatched. Germline CDR1 is SGDLS and CDR2 is YYNGEE. This CDR3 is built from 15 residues. The CDR3 DNA reads TGTGCCAGCAGCGTAACGGGAGGTCTTGGCGATGAGCAGTTCTTC. It is translated as CASSVTGGLGDEQFF.

This clone occurred a few times. The gene calls are TRBV7-2 and TRBJ1-2; the match to TRBD1 covers 10 bases. CDR1 is SGHTA, CDR2 FQGNSA, per germline. V lost 5 bases to trimming and J lost 0 bases; unmatched junction nucleotides: 9. This CDR3 has 17 residues. The CDR3 spells CASSLVGTGETNYGYTF. Written as DNA, the CDR3 is TGTGCCAGCAGCCTCGTCGGGACAGGGGAAACTAACTATGGCTACACCTTC.

J is TRBJ2-3 and V is TRBV5-1; TRBD1 matches 9 bases. CDR3 size: 15 residues. CDR1 is SGHRS, CDR2 YFSETQ, per germline. V shed 2 bases and J 4 bases; nucleotides not matched to a gene: 5. The CDR3 is CASSLDRGTADTQYF. The CDR3 coding sequence is TGCGCCAGCAGCTTAGACAGGGGGACGGCAGATACGCAGTATTTT.

This chain joins TRBV7-9 and TRBJ2-1, with D possibly matching TRBD1 (5 bases). Per the germline V gene, CDR1 is SEHNR and CDR2 is FQNEAQ (reference sequence). The CDR3 length is 14 residues. Trimming shortened V by 1 base and J by 9 bases, and 13 bases separated the two germline ends. The CDR3 protein is CASSLVSGASEQFF. The CDR3 DNA follows: TGTGCCAGCAGCTTAGTGTCTGGGGCCAGTGAGCAGTTCTTC. The full variable domain, completed using reference TRBV7-9 and TRBJ2-1, is DTGVSQNPRHKITKRGQNVTFRCDPISEHNRLYWYRQTLGQGPEFLTYFQNEAQLEKSRLLSDRFSAERPKGSFSTLEIQRTEQGDSAMYLCASSLVSGASEQFFGPGTRLTVL.

V is TRBV3-1 (or the pseudogene TRBV3-2) and J is TRBJ1-2; D perhaps matches TRBD1 (5 bases). Germline CDR1 LGHDT, CDR2 YNNKEL (reference sequence). V was shortened by 0 bases and J by 8 bases, with 19 bases between the two germline ends. The CDR3 spans 16 residues. This CDR3 is CASSQDLVGRAGGYTF. In DNA, the CDR3 is TGTGCCAGCAGCCAAGATTTGGTAGGCAGGGCGGGAGGCTACACCTTC.

This rearrangement joins TRBV13 to TRBJ1-2; D is unresolved. The ends were cut back, 6 bases at V and 5 bases at J, with 22 bases in the middle. CDR1 is PRHDT, CDR2 FYEKMQ, per germline (reference sequence). This CDR3 region has 16 residues. This chain's CDR3 is CASSLAHSSETYGYTF. CDR3 bases: TGTGCCAGCAGTCTAGCGCACTCTTCGGAGACTTATGGCTACACCTTC.

The J gene is TRBJ1-5, the V gene TRBV6-5; 7 bases are a match to TRBD1. V trimming: 5 bases; J trimming: 6 bases; junction bases outside the gene matches: 4. The CDR3 extends over 13 amino acids. From germline, CDR1 is MNHEY and CDR2 SVGAGI. This chain's CDR3 is CASSRQGGQPQHF. In DNA form, the CDR3 reads TGTGCCAGCAGTCGACAGGGAGGTCAGCCCCAGCATTTT.

As to this clone: At the DNA level, this CDR3 is encoded by other sequences in the same sample as well. The rearrangement links TRBV5-1 to TRBJ2-7; 7 bases match TRBD1. Germline assignment: CDR1 SGHRS and CDR2 YFSETQ. The CDR3 is 15 residues long. J lost 1 base, V lost 4 bases, and 8 bases had no gene match. The CDR3 loop reads CASSPRQGGSYEQYF. CDR3 nucleotides: TGCGCCAGCAGCCCCCGACAGGGTGGGTCCTACGAGCAGTACTTC.

The chain carries TRBV6-2 or TRBV6-3 and TRBJ2-7; D is uncertain. The CDR3 length is 11 residues. Trimming took 5 bases from V and 3 from J, leaving 5 bases between them. Germline CDR1 and CDR2: MNHEY and SVGEGT. The CDR3 bases are TGTGCCAGCAGTCCCAACTACGAGCAGTACTTC. Its translation is CASSPNYEQYF.

The V call is TRBV3-1 (or the pseudogene TRBV3-2), the J call TRBJ1-2, with 10 nucleotides matching TRBD1. The germline V gene has CDR1 LGHDT and CDR2 YNNKEL (reference sequence). With V trimmed by 1 base and J by 5 bases, 1 base remained unmatched. CDR3 size: 14 residues. CDR3 protein: CASSQGDRGYGYTF. DNA of the CDR3: TGTGCCAGCAGCCAAGGGGACAGGGGTTATGGCTACACCTTC.

The genes are TRBV9 and TRBJ2-7; D call uncertain. The CDR3 has 15 residues. From germline, CDR1 is SGDLS and CDR2 YYNGEE. V lost 3 bases, J lost 9 bases, and 22 bases lay in between. The CDR3 spells CASSATSPTAYLQYF. The CDR3 DNA reads as TGTGCCAGCAGCGCGACAAGTCCCACGGCTTACTTGCAGTACTTC.

The chain uses TRBV6-5 and TRBJ2-1, with 10 bases that match TRBD2. CDR3 length: 15 residues. Trimming removed 6 bases from V and 7 bases from J; junction bases left unmatched: 9. Germline assignment: CDR1 MNHEY and CDR2 SVGAGI. The CDR3, as DNA: TGTGCCAGCAGCCCGCCGCTAGCGGGGGTAAATGAGCAGTTCTTC. This codes for CASSPPLAGVNEQFF.

The chain couples TRBV28 to TRBJ2-1, with TRBD2 matching over 7 bases. Germline-derived CDR1 and CDR2 are MDHEN and SYDVKM. V shed 8 bases, J shed 0 bases, and the junction held 10 bases outside the gene matches. This CDR3 region has 16 residues. This CDR3 reads CASPPGLISSYNEQFF. Written as DNA, the CDR3 is TGTGCCAGCCCCCCGGGACTAATAAGCTCCTACAATGAGCAGTTCTTC.

The chain couples TRBV5-5 to TRBJ2-4, with D maybe TRBD1 (6 bases). CDR1 and CDR2 from the germline V gene are SGHKS and YYEKEE (reference sequence). The CDR3 totals 17 residues. Trimming cost V 1 base and J 0 bases, with 14 bases left between them. CDR3 DNA: TGTGCCAGCAGCTTGCTTGACCGGACAGTAGCCAAAAACATTCAGTACTTC. This sequence encodes CASSLLDRTVAKNIQYF.

The rearrangement uses TRBV6-5 and TRBJ2-1, with D possibly TRBD1 on 6 matching bases. Between the trimmed V and J ends, which lost 5 bases and 0 bases, there was a span of 11 bases. The CDR3 sequence is 15 residues long. In germline, CDR1 is MNHEY, CDR2 SVGAGI. The CDR3 region is CASSPDRSSYNEQFF. The CDR3 DNA reads as TGTGCCAGCAGTCCTGACAGGAGCTCCTACAATGAGCAGTTCTTC.

The rearrangement links TRBV7-2 to TRBJ2-5; 16 bases map to TRBD2. The germline gives CDR1 SGHTA, CDR2 FQGNSA. V dropped 5 bases and J dropped 5; count of bases not matched to a gene: 5. The CDR3 loop spans 16 amino acids. CDR3 residues: CASSEGLAGGGETQYF. The CDR3 DNA is TGTGCCAGCAGCGAGGGACTAGCGGGAGGGGGGGAGACCCAGTACTTC.

The chain uses TRBV2 and TRBJ1-4; a weak D match, TRBD1 (5 bases). Germline V gives CDR1 SNHLY, CDR2 FYNNEI. The CDR3 is 14 residues long. V gave up 5 bases and J gave up 6 bases, with 13 bases separating them. The CDR3 region has the DNA TGTGCCAGCAGTATTAGACAGACTCATGAAAAACTGTTTTTT. As protein: CASSIRQTHEKLFF.